Listed here are 6 T cell receptor beta chains from one sample, sequenced in a study of cytomegalovirus exposure and HLA in healthy donors. It was with 60 Vbeta and 13 Jbeta primers that the PCR ran. Here immunoSEQ multiplex PCR was the method, and the copy in TCRdb shows in-frame clones only, minus some. The table has 40,000 or so clones, more than 70% seen once; the top ten hold roughly 8%. The sample consisted of PBMCs. Source of these receptors: a woman under 40 in good health and CMV-seropositive.

V is TRBV2 and J is TRBJ2-2; TRBD2 agrees at 9 bases. CDR1 and CDR2 from the germline V gene are SNHLY and FYNNEI. The CDR3 has 14 amino acids. With 8 bases clipped from V and 3 bases from J, the junction kept 4 bases outside the gene matches. CDR3 bases: TGTGCCAGCCGTAGCGGGAGCCACACCGGGGAGCTGTTTTTT. Its protein product is CASRSGSHTGELFF.

The V gene is TRBV7-2, the J gene TRBJ1-4; 9 nucleotides match TRBD1. CDR3 length: 16 amino acids. V lost 1 base and J lost 4; bases outside the gene matches: 4. Germline CDR1 and CDR2: SGHTA and FQGNSA. The CDR3 bases are TGTGCCAGCAGCTTAGGCGGGACAGGGCTTAATGAAAAACTGTTTTTT. This translates into CASSLGGTGLNEKLFF.

The sample holds a few counts of this clone. The chain is built from TRBV7-5 and TRBJ1-1. TRBV7-5 is tagged as a pseudogene. The CDR3 covers 14 residues. The CDR3, as DNA: TGTGTCAGAAGCTTTGGAGGCCCGCGGCTTGAAGCTTTCTTT. Protein sequence: CVRSFGGPRLEAFF.

The chain recombines TRBV30 with TRBJ1-5; 7 positions match TRBD1. The trim removed 4 bases at V and 5 bases at J, leaving 5 bases unmatched. The germline V gene has CDR1 GTSNPN and CDR2 SVGIG (reference sequence). The CDR3 is 13 amino acids. CDR3 bases: TGTGCCTGGACAGGGGGAATTGATCAGCCCCAGCATTTT. This gives the protein CAWTGGIDQPQHF. The whole variable domain, filled in from reference TRBV30 and TRBJ1-5, reads SQTIHQWPATLVQPVGSPLSLECTVEGTSNPNLYWYRQAAGRGLQLLFYSVGIGQISSEVPQNLSASRPQDRQFILSSKKLLLSDSGFYLCAWTGGIDQPQHFGDGTRLSIL.

This clone was seen only once. The CDR3 coding sequence is TGTGCCTGGGGGGATAAACCGGGACAGGGGCCCTACGAGCAGTACTTC. Its translation: CAWGDKPGQGPYEQYF. The chain links TRBV30 to TRBJ2-7, with TRBD1 matching 10 bases. V lost 5 bases and J lost 2; bases outside the gene matches: 12. This CDR3 contains 16 residues. The V gene's germline CDR1 is GTSNPN and CDR2 SVGIG (reference sequence).

The rearrangement joins TRBV10-3 to TRBJ1-3; 8 nucleotides agree with TRBD1. The ends lost 2 bases at V and 7 bases at J; junction bases unmatched: 4. This CDR3 spans 14 amino acids. Germline V CDR1 and CDR2: ENHRY, SYGVKD. This CDR3 is CAISEGQGKNTIYF. CDR3 nucleotides: TGTGCCATCAGTGAGGGACAGGGCAAGAACACCATATATTTT.